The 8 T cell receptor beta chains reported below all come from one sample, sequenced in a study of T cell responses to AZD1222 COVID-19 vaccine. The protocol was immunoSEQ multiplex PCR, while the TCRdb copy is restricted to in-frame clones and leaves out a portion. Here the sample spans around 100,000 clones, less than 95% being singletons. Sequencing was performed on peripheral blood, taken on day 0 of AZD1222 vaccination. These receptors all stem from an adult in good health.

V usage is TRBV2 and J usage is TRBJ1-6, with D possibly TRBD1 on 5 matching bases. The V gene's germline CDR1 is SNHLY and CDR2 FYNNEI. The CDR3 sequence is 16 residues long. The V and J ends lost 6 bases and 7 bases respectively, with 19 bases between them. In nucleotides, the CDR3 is TGTGCCAGCAGCGACAGTCGATATACGGCGAATTCACCCCTCCACTTT. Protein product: CASSDSRYTANSPLHF.

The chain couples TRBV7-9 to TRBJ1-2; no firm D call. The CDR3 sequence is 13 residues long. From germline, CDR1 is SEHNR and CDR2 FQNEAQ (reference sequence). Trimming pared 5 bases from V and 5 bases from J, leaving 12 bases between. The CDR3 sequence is CASSRTDEYGYTF. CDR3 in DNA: TGTGCCAGCAGCCGGACGGACGAATATGGCTACACCTTC.

The CDR3 reads CASIVGTATDTQYF. The DNA for the CDR3 is TGTGCCAGCATTGTCGGGACCGCCACAGATACGCAGTATTTT. The genes are TRBV7-9 and TRBJ2-3; D is tentatively TRBD1 or TRBD2 (5 bases each). Trimming took 7 bases from V and 2 from J, leaving 13 bases between them. This CDR3 region has 14 residues. Germline V gene sequence: CDR1 SEHNR, CDR2 FQNEAQ (reference sequence).

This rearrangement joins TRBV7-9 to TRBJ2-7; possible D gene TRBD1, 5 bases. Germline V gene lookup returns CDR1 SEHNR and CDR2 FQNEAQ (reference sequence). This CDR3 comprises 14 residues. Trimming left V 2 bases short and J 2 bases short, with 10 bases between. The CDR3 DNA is TGTGCCAGCAGCTTACGTGACAGAGCCTACGAGCAGTACTTC. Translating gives CASSLRDRAYEQYF. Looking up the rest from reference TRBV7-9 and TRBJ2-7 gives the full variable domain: DTGVSQNPRHKITKRGQNVTFRCDPISEHNRLYWYRQTLGQGPEFLTYFQNEAQLEKSRLLSDRFSAERPKGSFSTLEIQRTEQGDSAMYLCASSLRDRAYEQYFGPGTRLTVT.

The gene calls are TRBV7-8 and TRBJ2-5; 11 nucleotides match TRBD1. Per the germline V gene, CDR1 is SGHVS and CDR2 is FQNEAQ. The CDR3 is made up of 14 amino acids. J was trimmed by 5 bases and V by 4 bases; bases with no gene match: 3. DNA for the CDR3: TGTGCCAGCAGCTCGGACAGGGGGCGGGAGACCCAGTACTTC. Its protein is CASSSDRGRETQYF.

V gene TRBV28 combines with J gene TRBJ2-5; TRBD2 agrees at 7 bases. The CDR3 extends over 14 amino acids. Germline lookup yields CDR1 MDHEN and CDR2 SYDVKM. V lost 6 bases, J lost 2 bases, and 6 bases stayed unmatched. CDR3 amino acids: CASRSVGGQETQYF. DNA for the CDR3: TGTGCCAGCAGATCCGTGGGGGGGCAAGAGACCCAGTACTTC.

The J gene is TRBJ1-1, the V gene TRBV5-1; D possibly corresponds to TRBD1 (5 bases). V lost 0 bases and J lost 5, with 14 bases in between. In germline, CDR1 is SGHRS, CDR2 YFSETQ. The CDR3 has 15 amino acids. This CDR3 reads CASSLVGTQRTEAFF. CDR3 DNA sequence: TGCGCCAGCAGCTTGGTGGGGACCCAGAGGACTGAAGCTTTCTTT.

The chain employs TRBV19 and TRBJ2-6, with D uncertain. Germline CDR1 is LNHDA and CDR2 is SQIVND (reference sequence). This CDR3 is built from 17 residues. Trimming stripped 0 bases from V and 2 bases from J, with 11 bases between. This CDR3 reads CASSIDRTSAGANVLTF. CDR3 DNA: TGTGCCAGTAGTATAGATCGGACCTCGGCTGGGGCCAACGTCCTGACTTTC.